The clone carrying this T cell receptor beta chain was seen more than once but under ten times. No antigen is known for it. These data are taken from a study of beta chain features in type 1 diabetes. Purity of each sorted population was above 95%. General observations from the study: TCRB repertoires of naive, central memory and Treg cells appeared more similar among patients than among healthy donors.

CDR1 and CDR2 from the germline V gene are GTSNPN and SVGIG (reference sequence). Trimming removed 1 base at V and 4 bases at J, with 7 bases between. This CDR3 is 12 amino acids long. Every bit of the isolated RNA underwent reverse transcription, so sequencing read expressed TCRB transcripts. Read counts averaged about 3.57 million for samples of naive, central memory and regulatory T cells. Only in-frame clones appear in the TCRdb table, and some are missing; sequencing was by immunoSEQ multiplex PCR. Of under 400,000 clones in the sample, 15% to 20% are singletons; the top ten hold 0.035% to 0.05%.

The V and J genes are TRBV30 and TRBJ1-1; D is ambiguous. This receptor was taken from a woman aged 18-35 years in good health. The specimen sequenced was naive CD4+ T cells from blood. CDR3 sequence (DNA): TGTGCCTGGAGTGGCATGAGCACTGAAGCTTTCTTT. Residues: CAWSGMSTEAFF.